One and the same sample provided the 26 T cell receptor beta chains below, sequenced in a study of OX40 agonist ivuxolimab in advanced cancers. The library relied on the immunoSEQ multiplex PCR assay. Entries here come from immuneACCESS through TCRdb and include only in-frame sequences with V and J called. Some clones fail to appear in such tables; in the studies checked, an unresolved V gene covers under half of the shortfall, and the cause of the remainder is unknown. Here the sample has 65,000 to 90,000 clones; approximately 90% occur a single time. Over 9.5% of the sample is taken by the ten largest. This material consisted of CD4+ or CD8+ T cells sorted from blood, taken in a trial of the OX40 agonist ivuxolimab. The receptors stem from an adult with an advanced solid tumor such as melanoma, head and neck, liver or kidney cancer.

The chain employs TRBV29-1 and TRBJ2-5, with 9 bases identical to TRBD2. The ends lost 3 bases at V and 5 bases at J; junction bases unmatched: 7. CDR1 is SQVTM and CDR2 is ANQGSEA in the germline V gene. The length of the CDR3 is 14 residues. CDR3 amino acids: CSVELAGGPETQYF. The CDR3 DNA follows: TGCAGCGTTGAGTTGGCGGGAGGGCCGGAGACCCAGTACTTC.

V usage is TRBV11-2 and J usage is TRBJ2-3; D unclear. V was clipped by 1 base and J by 8 bases, with 7 bases between them. This CDR3 has 12 residues. Germline CDR1 reads SGHAT; CDR2 reads FQNNGV. CDR3 nucleotides: TGTGCCAGCAGCTTAGGATGGGGTACGCAGTATTTT. Its translation: CASSLGWGTQYF.

This clone is a singleton in its sample. The gene calls are TRBV19 and TRBJ1-3; D is unclear. The germline V and J ends were trimmed by 6 bases and 2 bases, with 17 bases remaining between them. Germline CDR1 is LNHDA and CDR2 is SQIVND (reference sequence). The length of the CDR3 is 16 residues. The CDR3 DNA is TGTGCCAGTAGATGGGCTACGCGGGCCGCTGGAAACACCATATATTTT. Its translation: CASRWATRAAGNTIYF.

The gene calls are TRBV10-3 and TRBJ2-7; 7 positions agree with TRBD1. The ends lost 7 bases at V and 1 base at J; junction bases unmatched: 7. This CDR3 has 14 amino acids. The germline V gene has CDR1 ENHRY and CDR2 SYGVKD. The CDR3 spells CAITDRDLSYEQYF. CDR3 bases: TGTGCCATCACAGACAGGGACCTATCCTACGAGCAGTACTTC.

The chain uses TRBV9 and TRBJ1-4, with D perhaps matching TRBD1 (5 bases). CDR1 SGDLS and CDR2 YYNGEE come from the germline V gene. V was clipped by 3 bases and J by 2 bases, with 11 bases between them. The CDR3 consists of 15 residues. As DNA, the CDR3 is TGTGCCAGCAGCGCATCGGGACGGACTAATGAAAAACTGTTTTTT. This sequence encodes CASSASGRTNEKLFF.

The V call is TRBV19, the J call TRBJ1-3; no clear D gene. The V gene lost 7 bases and the J gene lost 8 bases, with 12 bases spanning the gap. This CDR3 comprises 12 residues. The germline gives CDR1 LNHDA, CDR2 SQIVND (reference sequence). The CDR3 loop reads CASTGRPDTIYF. In DNA form, the CDR3 reads TGTGCCAGTACGGGCAGGCCGGACACCATATATTTT.

V and J are TRBV2 and TRBJ2-7; no clear D. The V end lost 2 bases, the J end lost 0 bases, and 8 bases lay between the germline ends. The CDR3 runs 14 residues. Per the germline V gene, CDR1 is SNHLY and CDR2 is FYNNEI. CDR3 DNA: TGTGCCAGCAGTGAATGGTACAGCTCCTACGAGCAGTACTTC. Its protein is CASSEWYSSYEQYF. Full variable domain (remainder filled in from reference TRBV2 and TRBJ2-7): EPEVTQTPSHQVTQMGQEVILRCVPISNHLYFYWYRQILGQKVEFLVSFYNNEISEKSEIFDDQFSVERPDGSNFTLKIRSTKLEDSAMYFCASSEWYSSYEQYFGPGTRLTVT.

V usage is TRBV29-1 and J usage is TRBJ2-1; TRBD2 might be the D (5 bases). CDR3 length: 16 residues. Per the germline V gene, CDR1 is SQVTM and CDR2 is ANQGSEA. Trimming stripped 2 bases from V and 9 bases from J, with 23 bases between. The CDR3 here is CSVESGYERITIEQFF. The CDR3 region has the DNA TGCAGCGTTGAATCTGGGTACGAGCGGATTACAATTGAGCAGTTCTTC.

The J gene is TRBJ1-1, the V gene TRBV5-4, with 7 nucleotides matching TRBD1. The CDR3 has 13 amino acids. V lost 5 bases to trimming and J lost 4 bases; unmatched junction nucleotides: 5. From germline, CDR1 is SGHNT and CDR2 YYREEE (reference sequence). The CDR3 here is CASRRQGGTEAFF. CDR3 in DNA: TGTGCCAGCAGGCGTCAGGGGGGCACTGAAGCTTTCTTT.

J is TRBJ2-2 and V is TRBV27; D remains ambiguous. V lost 6 bases and J 3 bases, leaving 23 bases between the germline ends. Looked up from germline, CDR1 is MNHEY and CDR2 is SMNVEV (reference sequence). The CDR3 totals 18 residues. The CDR3 nucleotides read TGTGCCAGCAGGGCGCCAGGCCCTCTTCTACGTTACACCGGGGAGCTGTTTTTT. Residues: CASRAPGPLLRYTGELFF.

This chain connects TRBV7-7 to TRBJ2-5; D remains ambiguous. Looked up from germline, CDR1 is SSHAT and CDR2 is FNYEAQ (reference sequence). Deletions cut 7 bases from V and 5 bases from J, with 20 bases between. The CDR3 runs to 15 residues. The CDR3 coding sequence is TGTGCCAGCACCGCCCGCCGTGGCCCGCACGAGACCCAGTACTTC. This codes for CASTARRGPHETQYF.

The V gene is TRBV6-1, the J gene TRBJ1-2, with no clear D. The V gene lost 4 bases and the J gene lost 4 bases, with 16 bases spanning the gap. Germline CDR1 is MNHNS and CDR2 is SASEGT. The CDR3 length is 15 residues. CDR3 sequence (DNA): TGTGCCAGCAGTGCCCAGCGGACCGTCTTCTATGGCTACACCTTC. It is translated as CASSAQRTVFYGYTF.

The chain combines TRBV7-9 with TRBJ2-1, with a weak D call TRBD2 (6 bases). Germline CDR1 and CDR2: SEHNR and FQNEAQ (reference sequence). V lost 0 bases, J lost 9 bases, and 12 bases lay in between. This CDR3 comprises 14 residues. The CDR3 region is CASSLARSGGEQFF. CDR3 sequence (DNA): TGTGCCAGCAGCTTAGCGCGTAGCGGCGGTGAGCAGTTCTTC.

The chain uses TRBV27 and TRBJ2-1, with 10 bases fitting TRBD2. V was pared by 6 bases and J by 8 bases, with 10 bases of the junction left unmatched. Germline CDR1 reads MNHEY; CDR2 reads SMNVEV (reference sequence). This CDR3 is built from 15 residues. The CDR3 region is CASSVLSGRGDEQFF. The CDR3 nucleotides read TGTGCCAGCAGCGTGTTGAGCGGGAGGGGGGATGAGCAGTTCTTC.

V usage is TRBV6-5 and J usage is TRBJ1-4; D is undetermined. CDR1 and CDR2 (germline): MNHEY, SVGAGI. The CDR3 has 14 residues. V lost 0 bases to trimming and J lost 8 bases, with 10 bases between them. Here the CDR3 reads CASSYSNRAEKLFF. The CDR3 bases are TGTGCCAGCAGTTACTCGAATAGGGCGGAAAAACTGTTTTTT.

The rearrangement uses TRBV11-3 and TRBJ2-1; 7 bases are shared with TRBD1. After removal of 5 bases from V and 3 bases from J, the junction contained 7 bases not matched to a gene. This CDR3 comprises 15 residues. CDR1 SGHNT and CDR2 YENEEA come from the germline V gene. The CDR3 region has the DNA TGTGCCAGCAGCCCCAAGGGGGCCGTCTACAATGAGCAGTTCTTC. It encodes CASSPKGAVYNEQFF.

The rearrangement uses TRBV6-5 and TRBJ2-1; weak D call: TRBD2 (5 bases). The V gene lost 6 bases and the J gene lost 3 bases, with 9 bases spanning the gap. Germline assignment: CDR1 MNHEY and CDR2 SVGAGI. CDR3 size: 13 residues. CDR3 amino acids: CASRSGNYNEQFF. The DNA for the CDR3 is TGTGCCAGCAGGTCCGGGAACTACAATGAGCAGTTCTTC.

The chain recombines TRBV5-1 with TRBJ2-7; 7 bases line up with TRBD2. CDR3 size: 15 residues. Germline trimming cut 2 bases from V and 3 bases from J; bases unmatched to any gene: 8. Germline CDR1 is SGHRS and CDR2 is YFSETQ. The CDR3 spells CASSFGSGEYYEQYF. The CDR3 DNA sequence: TGCGCCAGCAGCTTTGGAAGCGGGGAATACTACGAGCAGTACTTC.

This clone was seen once. V gene TRBV7-3 combines with J gene TRBJ2-1; 7 bases fit TRBD1. Trimming cost V 5 bases and J 1 base; bases outside gene matches: 5. The germline V gene encodes CDR1 SGHTA and CDR2 FQGTGA. The CDR3 has 15 residues. The CDR3: CASSPRQGSYNEQFF. In DNA form, the CDR3 reads TGTGCCAGCAGCCCCCGACAGGGATCCTACAATGAGCAGTTCTTC.

The V and J genes are TRBV27 and TRBJ1-1, with D unresolved. Germline V gene sequence: CDR1 MNHEY, CDR2 SMNVEV (reference sequence). V dropped 6 bases and J dropped 3 bases, with 11 bases sitting between them. This CDR3 spans 13 amino acids. The CDR3 nucleotides read TGTGCCAGCAGCAGAGGTCGGGACACTGAAGCTTTCTTT. Its translation is CASSRGRDTEAFF.

Comment on this clone: The identical CDR3 is also encoded by other nucleotide sequences in the sample. This sequence joins TRBV7-9 and TRBJ2-5; D perhaps matches TRBD2 (6 bases). Germline loops: CDR1 SEHNR, CDR2 FQNEAQ (reference sequence). The CDR3 sequence is 13 residues long. V lost 4 bases to trimming and J lost 5 bases, with 11 bases between them. For the CDR3, the DNA is TGTGCCAGCAGCTCCCGGGACTCGGAGACCCAGTACTTC. Translated: CASSSRDSETQYF.

The chain has TRBV6-6 and TRBJ1-3; D uncertain. The V end lost 8 bases, the J end lost 7 bases, and 12 bases lay between the germline ends. CDR3 length equals 12 residues. In germline, CDR1 is MNHNY, CDR2 SVGAGI (reference sequence). The CDR3 DNA sequence: TGTGCCAGCGAAGGCCCCGGGAACACCATATATTTT. Protein product: CASEGPGNTIYF.

The rearrangement links TRBV30 to TRBJ2-1; 10 bases fit TRBD1. Germline CDR1 and CDR2: GTSNPN and SVGIG (reference sequence). The length of the CDR3 is 13 residues. J gave up 9 bases and V 8 bases, and 10 bases lay outside the gene matches. The CDR3 region has the DNA TGTGCCGGCCGGGACAGGGGAAGTGTTGAGCAGTTCTTC. This sequence encodes CAGRDRGSVEQFF.

This clone was observed once. This same CDR3 is encoded by further DNA sequences in the sample. The rearrangement joins TRBV5-1 to TRBJ2-7; D gene ambiguous. V dropped 4 bases and J dropped 3 bases, with 8 bases sitting between them. The CDR3 sequence is 12 residues long. Germline CDR1 reads SGHRS; CDR2 reads YFSETQ. CDR3 loop: CASSLDRYEQYF. In DNA, the CDR3 is TGCGCCAGCAGCCTGGACCGCTACGAGCAGTACTTC.

This rearrangement joins TRBV5-6 to TRBJ2-2; D remains ambiguous. Germline V gene data show CDR1 as SGHDT and CDR2 as YYEEEE. This CDR3 has 14 residues. Trimming left V 2 bases short and J 3 bases short, with 8 bases between. CDR3 sequence: CASSFLSDTGELFF. The CDR3 DNA is TGTGCCAGCAGCTTTTTGTCGGACACCGGGGAGCTGTTTTTT.

V is TRBV5-1 and J is TRBJ2-3; D gene uncertain. Looked up from germline, CDR1 is SGHRS and CDR2 is YFSETQ. The CDR3 is made up of 15 amino acids. Trimming removed 0 bases from V and 2 bases from J, with 10 bases in between. The CDR3 DNA sequence: TGCGCCAGCAGCTTGGATTACGGAAACACAGATACGCAGTATTTT. Amino acids: CASSLDYGNTDTQYF.